The entry below describes one T cell receptor (beta chain). This clone turned up a few times. Its antigen is currently not known. Base qualities were left out, and no much larger clone turns up one base away. This sample is part of a study of T cell changes during pregnancy in multiple sclerosis (dated by TCRdb to between 2018 and 2021). Background on the whole study: The study looked at changes in the T cell repertoire across pregnancy in women with multiple sclerosis.

The library relied on the immunoSEQ multiplex PCR assay. Entries here come from immuneACCESS through TCRdb and include only in-frame sequences with V and J called. Some clones fail to appear in such tables; in the studies checked, an unresolved V gene covers under half of the shortfall, and the cause of the remainder is unknown. The sample table records nearly 110,000 clones; around 90% of these occur just once. Approximately 1.6% of the sample is held by the ten biggest clonotypes. CDR1 is given as ENHRY and CDR2 as SYGVKD, both from the germline V gene. The CDR3 covers 12 residues, taking in both the cysteine and the phenylalanine. CDR3 DNA is the only sequence kept; it has 36 bases, read in frame from the first base. Between the V and J ends, shortened by 5 bases and 5 bases respectively, the junction contains 9 bases.

The TCR sequence derives from a female donor with multiple sclerosis, enrolled in a pregnancy study. The rearrangement combines TRBV10-3 with TRBJ1-1, and perhaps TRBD1 as D gene, on 5 matching bases. Source: peripheral blood, taken after pregnancy. CDR3 loop: CAISSGRTEAFF. Read as DNA, the sequence is TGTGCCATCAGTTCAGGGAGGACTGAAGCTTTCTTT.